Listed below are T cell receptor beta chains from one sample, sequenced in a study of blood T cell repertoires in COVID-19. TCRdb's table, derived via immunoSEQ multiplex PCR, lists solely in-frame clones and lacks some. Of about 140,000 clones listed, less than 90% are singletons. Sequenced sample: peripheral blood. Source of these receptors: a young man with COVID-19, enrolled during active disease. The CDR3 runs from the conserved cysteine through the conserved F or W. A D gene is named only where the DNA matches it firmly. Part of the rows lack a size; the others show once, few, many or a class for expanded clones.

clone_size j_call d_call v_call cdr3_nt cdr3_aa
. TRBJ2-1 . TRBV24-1 TGTGCCACCAGTGTATCCCAGTACAATGAGCAGTTCTTC CATSVSQYNEQFF
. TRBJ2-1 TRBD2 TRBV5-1 TGCGCCAGCGGGACGAGCGGGGCCGCCAATGAGCAGTTCTTC CASGTSGAANEQFF
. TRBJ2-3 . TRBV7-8 TGTGCCAGCAGCTTATTGGGCAATTTTAAGGCAGATACGCAGTATTTT CASSLLGNFKADTQYF
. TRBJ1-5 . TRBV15 TGTGCCACCAGTACCGGACAGAGCACAGGCCAGCCCCAGCATTTT CATSTGQSTGQPQHF
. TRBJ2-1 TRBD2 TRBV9 TGTGCCAGCAGCGTAGGTAGCGGGGCTGGGAATGAGCAGTTCTTC CASSVGSGAGNEQFF
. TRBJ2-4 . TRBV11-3 TGTGCCAGCAGCTTAGGAGGGTCTGACATTCAGTACTTC CASSLGGSDIQYF
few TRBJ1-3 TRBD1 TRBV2 TGTGCCAGCAGGATGGACAGGTTCAGCTCTGGAAACACCATATATTTT CASRMDRFSSGNTIYF
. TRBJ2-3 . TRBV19 TGTGCCAGTAGAATTCCACTTGAAGATACGCAGTATTTT CASRIPLEDTQYF
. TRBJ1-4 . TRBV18 TGTGCCAGCTCACCACCGGGTTTAGGGGTTCTCGAAAAACTGTTTTTT CASSPPGLGVLEKLFF
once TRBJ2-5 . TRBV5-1 TGCGCCAGCAGCTACGATCGGTCCATGGAGACCCAGTACTTC CASSYDRSMETQYF
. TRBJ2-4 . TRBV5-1 TGCGCCAGCAGCTTGGCCGGCCGACTAGCCAAAAACATTCAGTACTTC CASSLAGRLAKNIQYF
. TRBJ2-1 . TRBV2 TGTGCCAGCATCGGGTACCCGGGGTACAATGAGCAGTTCTTC CASIGYPGYNEQFF
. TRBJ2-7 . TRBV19 TGTGCCAGTAGTCCTTCCCAGGTCTACGAGCAGTACTTC CASSPSQVYEQYF
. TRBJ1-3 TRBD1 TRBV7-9 TGTGCCAGCAGCTCCGGAGACAGGGCTTCTGGAAACACCATATATTTT CASSSGDRASGNTIYF